This is a list of T cell receptor beta chains from one sample in a study of blood T cell repertoires in COVID-19. Assay: immunoSEQ multiplex PCR; the TCRdb copy retains only in-frame clones and omits some. The sample has 100,000 or so clones, approximately 86% seen once. The sequenced sample was peripheral blood. All receptors come from a man aged 55 to 70 with acute or convalescent COVID-19. Both conserved end residues are part of each CDR3. A D gene is named only where the DNA matches it firmly. Only some rows state a clone size, as once, few, many or a class for expanded clones.

clone_size: NA; d_call: NA; j_call: TRBJ1-1; v_call: TRBV5-5; cdr3_length: 14; cdr3_nt: TGTGCCAGCAGCCCTCCGGGGTCGAACACTGAAGCTTTCTTT; cdr3_aa: CASSPPGSNTEAFF
clone_size: NA; d_call: NA; j_call: TRBJ2-3; v_call: TRBV9; cdr3_length: 14; cdr3_nt: TGTGCCAGCAGCGTAGAGCTCCGGCGGGATACGCAGTATTTT; cdr3_aa: CASSVELRRDTQYF
clone_size: NA; d_call: NA; j_call: TRBJ1-3; v_call: TRBV4-1; cdr3_length: 16; cdr3_nt: TGCGCCAGCAGCCAAGATCGGGACACGGGGGGAAACACCATATATTTT; cdr3_aa: CASSQDRDTGGNTIYF
clone_size: NA; d_call: TRBD1; j_call: TRBJ2-4; v_call: TRBV7-9; cdr3_length: 12; cdr3_nt: TGTGCCAGCAGCGGCACAGGGGACATTCAGTACTTC; cdr3_aa: CASSGTGDIQYF
clone_size: NA; d_call: NA; j_call: TRBJ2-1; v_call: TRBV6-6; cdr3_length: 14; cdr3_nt: TGTGCCAGCAGTTCCTCCCCCCAATACAATGAGCAGTTCTTC; cdr3_aa: CASSSSPQYNEQFF
clone_size: NA; d_call: TRBD1; j_call: TRBJ1-5; v_call: TRBV10-2; cdr3_length: 16; cdr3_nt: TGCGCCAGCAAAGATGGACAGGGTCGGGGCAATCAGCCCCAGCATTTT; cdr3_aa: CASKDGQGRGNQPQHF
clone_size: NA; d_call: TRBD1; j_call: TRBJ1-5; v_call: TRBV3-1/TRBV3-2; cdr3_length: 21; cdr3_nt: TGTGCCAGCAGCCAAGATTATGGGTTTGTGGACAGGGGAAATAGCAATCAGCCCCAGCATTTT; cdr3_aa: CASSQDYGFVDRGNSNQPQHF
clone_size: NA; d_call: NA; j_call: TRBJ2-5; v_call: TRBV9; cdr3_length: 14; cdr3_nt: TGTGCCAGCAGCGTAGATCCGGTAGGTCGGGCCCAGTACTTC; cdr3_aa: CASSVDPVGRAQYF
clone_size: once; d_call: TRBD2; j_call: TRBJ2-7; v_call: TRBV5-1; cdr3_length: 15; cdr3_nt: TGCGCCAGCAGCTTGGCGGCGGGAGCAAGGTACGAGCAGTACTTC; cdr3_aa: CASSLAAGARYEQYF
clone_size: once; d_call: NA; j_call: TRBJ1-3; v_call: TRBV7-8; cdr3_length: 15; cdr3_nt: TGTGCCAGCAGCGTATCAGGGAACTCTGGAAACACCATATATTTT; cdr3_aa: CASSVSGNSGNTIYF
clone_size: NA; d_call: TRBD2; j_call: TRBJ2-1; v_call: TRBV14; cdr3_length: 19; cdr3_nt: TGTGCCAGCAGCCAAGAACATAGGACTAGCGGGACTTACTACAATGAGCAGTTCTTC; cdr3_aa: CASSQEHRTSGTYYNEQFF
clone_size: NA; d_call: TRBD1; j_call: TRBJ1-1; v_call: TRBV6-5; cdr3_length: 14; cdr3_nt: TGTGCCAGCAGTATTAAACAGGGGAAGACTGAAGCTTTCTTT; cdr3_aa: CASSIKQGKTEAFF
clone_size: NA; d_call: NA; j_call: TRBJ1-2; v_call: TRBV12-3/TRBV12-4; cdr3_length: 13; cdr3_nt: TGTGCCAGCAGTTTAGTGGGCAGCTATGGCTACACCTTC; cdr3_aa: CASSLVGSYGYTF
clone_size: NA; d_call: TRBD1; j_call: TRBJ1-1; v_call: TRBV4-3; cdr3_length: 17; cdr3_nt: TGCGCCAGCAGCCAAGTTGTGACAGGGGGCGCGAGGACTGAAGCTTTCTTT; cdr3_aa: CASSQVVTGGARTEAFF
clone_size: once; d_call: NA; j_call: TRBJ2-3; v_call: TRBV5-1; cdr3_length: 11; cdr3_nt: TGCGCCAGTGGCAGGGCAGATACGCAGTATTTT; cdr3_aa: CASGRADTQYF
clone_size: NA; d_call: TRBD1; j_call: TRBJ1-2; v_call: TRBV6-1; cdr3_length: 15; cdr3_nt: TGTGCCAGCAGTGATAGGACAGGGAGGAGCTATGGCTACACCTTC; cdr3_aa: CASSDRTGRSYGYTF
clone_size: NA; d_call: NA; j_call: TRBJ2-7; v_call: TRBV6-1; cdr3_length: 17; cdr3_nt: TGTGCCAGCAGTGAAGGCCCCCCCGGGGGTTTCGGCTACGAGCAGTACTTC; cdr3_aa: CASSEGPPGGFGYEQYF
clone_size: NA; d_call: NA; j_call: TRBJ1-6; v_call: TRBV7-9; cdr3_length: 14; cdr3_nt: TGTGCCAGCAGCTTGACAGTTTCGAATTCACCCCTCCACTTT; cdr3_aa: CASSLTVSNSPLHF
clone_size: NA; d_call: TRBD1; j_call: TRBJ1-4; v_call: TRBV11-2; cdr3_length: 18; cdr3_nt: TGTGCCAGCAGCTTAGGCCCGCACAAGAGGGGGCAAAATGAAAAACTGTTTTTT; cdr3_aa: CASSLGPHKRGQNEKLFF
clone_size: NA; d_call: TRBD2; j_call: TRBJ2-5; v_call: TRBV9; cdr3_length: 17; cdr3_nt: TGTGCCAGCAGCGTCGTGGGACTAGCGGGGTACCAAGAGACCCAGTACTTC; cdr3_aa: CASSVVGLAGYQETQYF
clone_size: NA; d_call: NA; j_call: TRBJ1-1; v_call: TRBV18; cdr3_length: 16; cdr3_nt: TGTGCCAGCTCACCACAGACTCAGGGAATGAACACTGAAGCTTTCTTT; cdr3_aa: CASSPQTQGMNTEAFF
clone_size: NA; d_call: TRBD2; j_call: TRBJ2-5; v_call: TRBV2; cdr3_length: 14; cdr3_nt: TGTGCCACCGGGCGGGGGTTACCCGGAGAGACCCAGTACTTC; cdr3_aa: CATGRGLPGETQYF